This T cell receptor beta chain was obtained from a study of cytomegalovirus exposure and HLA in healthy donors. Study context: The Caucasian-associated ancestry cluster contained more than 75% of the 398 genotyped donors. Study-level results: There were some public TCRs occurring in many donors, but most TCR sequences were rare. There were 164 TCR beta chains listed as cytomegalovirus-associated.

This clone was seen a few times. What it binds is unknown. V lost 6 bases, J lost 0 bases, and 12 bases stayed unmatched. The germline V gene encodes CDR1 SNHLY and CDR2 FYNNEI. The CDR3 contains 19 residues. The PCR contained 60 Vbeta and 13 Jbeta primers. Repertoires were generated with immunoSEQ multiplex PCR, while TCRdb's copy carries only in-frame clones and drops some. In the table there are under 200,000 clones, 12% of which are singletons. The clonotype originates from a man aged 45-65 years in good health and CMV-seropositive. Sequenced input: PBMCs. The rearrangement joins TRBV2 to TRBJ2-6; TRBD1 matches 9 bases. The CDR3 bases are TGTGCCAGCAGGCGCATAACCGGGACAGGGCTCTCTGGGGCCAACGTCCTGACTTTC. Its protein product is CASRRITGTGLSGANVLTF.